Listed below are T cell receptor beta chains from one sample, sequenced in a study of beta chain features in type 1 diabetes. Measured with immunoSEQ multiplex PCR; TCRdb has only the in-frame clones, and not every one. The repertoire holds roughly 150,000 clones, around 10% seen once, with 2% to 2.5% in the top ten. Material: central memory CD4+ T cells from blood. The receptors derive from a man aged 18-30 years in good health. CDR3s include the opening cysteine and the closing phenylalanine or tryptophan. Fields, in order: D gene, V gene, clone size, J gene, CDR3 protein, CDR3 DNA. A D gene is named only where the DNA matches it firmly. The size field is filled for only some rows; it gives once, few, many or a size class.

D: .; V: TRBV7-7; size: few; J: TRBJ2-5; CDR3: CASSSRQSGETQYF; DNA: TGTGCCAGCAGCTCCCGACAGTCGGGAGAGACCCAGTACTTC
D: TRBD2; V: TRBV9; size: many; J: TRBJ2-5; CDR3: CASSVAWREGQETQYF; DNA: TGTGCCAGCAGCGTAGCGTGGCGGGAGGGCCAAGAGACCCAGTACTTC
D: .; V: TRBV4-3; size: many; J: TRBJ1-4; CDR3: CASSQEGPLSGEKLFF; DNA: TGCGCCAGCAGCCAGGAGGGGCCCTTGTCCGGTGAAAAACTGTTTTTT
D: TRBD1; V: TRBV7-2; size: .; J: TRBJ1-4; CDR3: CASSPVVTGGKEKLFF; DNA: TGTGCCAGCAGCCCAGTGGTGACAGGGGGCAAGGAAAAACTGTTTTTT
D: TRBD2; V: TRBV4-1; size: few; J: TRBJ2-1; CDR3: CASSQDKGGRVAGGSSYNEQFF; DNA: TGCGCCAGCAGCCAAGATAAGGGGGGAAGAGTAGCGGGAGGGAGCTCCTACAATGAGCAGTTCTTC
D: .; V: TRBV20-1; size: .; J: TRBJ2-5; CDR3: CSASYETQYF; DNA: TGCAGTGCTAGTTACGAGACCCAGTACTTC
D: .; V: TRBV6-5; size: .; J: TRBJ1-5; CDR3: CASSYDSNQPQHF; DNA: TGTGCCAGCAGTTACGATAGCAATCAGCCCCAGCATTTT
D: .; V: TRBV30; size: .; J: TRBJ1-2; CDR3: CAWSVAQGHGYTF; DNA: TGTGCCTGGAGTGTAGCCCAGGGCCATGGCTACACCTTC
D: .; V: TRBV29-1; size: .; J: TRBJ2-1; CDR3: CSVRSVPSYNEQFF; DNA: TGCAGCGTTCGCAGCGTCCCCTCCTACAATGAGCAGTTCTTC
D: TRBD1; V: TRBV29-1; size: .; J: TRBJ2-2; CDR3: CSAGQGKTGELFF; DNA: TGCAGCGCCGGACAGGGGAAGACCGGGGAGCTGTTTTTT
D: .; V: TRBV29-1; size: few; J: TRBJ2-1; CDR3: CSVVPTGNEQFF; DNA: TGCAGCGTCGTCCCAACCGGCAATGAGCAGTTCTTC
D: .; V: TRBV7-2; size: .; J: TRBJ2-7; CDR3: CASSLVGGALYEQYF; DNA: TGTGCCAGCAGCTTAGTAGGCGGAGCCCTCTACGAGCAGTACTTC
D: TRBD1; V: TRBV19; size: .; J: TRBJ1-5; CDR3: CASSSGTGANQPQHF; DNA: TGTGCCAGTAGCTCCGGGACAGGGGCCAATCAGCCCCAGCATTTT